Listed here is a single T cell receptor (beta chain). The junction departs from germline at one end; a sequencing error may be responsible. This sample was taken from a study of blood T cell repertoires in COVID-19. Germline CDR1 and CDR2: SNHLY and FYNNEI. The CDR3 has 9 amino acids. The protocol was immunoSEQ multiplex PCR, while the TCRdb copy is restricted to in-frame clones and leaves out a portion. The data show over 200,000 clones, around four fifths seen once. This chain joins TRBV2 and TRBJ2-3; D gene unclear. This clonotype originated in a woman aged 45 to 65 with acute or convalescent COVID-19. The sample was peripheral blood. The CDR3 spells CASSEGSPF. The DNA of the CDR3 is TGTGCCAGCAGTGAAGGGAGCCCTTTT. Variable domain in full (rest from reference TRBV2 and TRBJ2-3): EPEVTQTPSHQVTQMGQEVILRCVPISNHLYFYWYRQILGQKVEFLVSFYNNEISEKSEIFDDQFSVERPDGSNFTLKIRSTKLEDSAMYFCASSEGSPFGPGTRLTVL.